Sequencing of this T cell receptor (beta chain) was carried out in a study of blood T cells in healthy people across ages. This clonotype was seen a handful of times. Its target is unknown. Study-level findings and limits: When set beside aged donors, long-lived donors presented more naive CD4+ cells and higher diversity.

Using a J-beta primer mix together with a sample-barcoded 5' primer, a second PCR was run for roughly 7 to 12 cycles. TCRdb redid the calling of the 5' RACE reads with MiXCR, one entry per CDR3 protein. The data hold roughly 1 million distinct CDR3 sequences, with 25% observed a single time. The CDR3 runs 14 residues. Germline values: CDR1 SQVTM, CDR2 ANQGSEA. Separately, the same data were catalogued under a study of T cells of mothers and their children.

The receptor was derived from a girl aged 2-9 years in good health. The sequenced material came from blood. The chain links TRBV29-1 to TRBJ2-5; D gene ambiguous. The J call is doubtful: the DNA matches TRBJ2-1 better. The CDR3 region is CSVEDRRDKNEQFF. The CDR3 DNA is TGCAGCGTTGAAGATAGAAGGGATAAAAATGAGCAGTTCTTC.